A selection of T cell receptor beta chains follows, all from one sample in a study of beta chain features in type 1 diabetes. Clones were sequenced by immunoSEQ multiplex PCR, and TCRdb holds only the in-frame ones, with some missing. The sample yields about 900,000 clones, roughly 17% seen once. Sequencing was performed on naive CD4+ T cells from blood. The receptors originated from a woman aged 18-29 years in good health. Both conserved end residues are part of each CDR3. A D gene is named only where the DNA matches it firmly. Clone size is not always given. Where it is, it says once, few, many or a class for expanded clones.

d_call clone_size j_call v_call cdr3_aa cdr3_nt
. few TRBJ2-6 TRBV11-2 CASSHRISGANVLTF TGTGCCAGCAGCCACAGGATCTCTGGGGCCAACGTCCTGACTTTC
. many TRBJ2-3 TRBV7-9 CASSSTDTQYF TGTGCCAGCAGCTCCACAGATACGCAGTATTTT
. . TRBJ2-1 TRBV11-2 CASSLGGGSYNEQFF TGTGCCAGCAGCTTAGGCGGAGGTTCCTACAATGAGCAGTTCTTC
. few TRBJ2-6 TRBV5-1 CASSLNAGVLTF TGCGCCAGCAGCTTGAATGCGGGCGTCCTGACTTTC
. few TRBJ1-2 TRBV5-4 CASSLSFYGYTF TGTGCCAGCAGCTTGTCGTTTTATGGCTACACCTTC
. few TRBJ2-2 TRBV15 CATSREGPLGTGELFF TGTGCCACCAGCAGAGAAGGACCATTGGGCACCGGGGAGCTGTTTTTT
. few TRBJ2-3 TRBV7-9 CASSLGAGDTQYF TGTGCCAGCAGCCTAGGGGCCGGAGATACGCAGTATTTT
. . TRBJ1-1 TRBV7-9 CASSLVLNTEAFF TGTGCCAGCAGCTTAGTCCTGAACACTGAAGCTTTCTTT
. . TRBJ1-2 TRBV27 CASSLRGPINYGYTF TGTGCCAGCAGTTTAAGGGGCCCGATTAACTATGGCTACACCTTC
. . TRBJ2-5 TRBV7-2 CASSKYQETQYF TGTGCCAGCAGCAAGTACCAAGAGACCCAGTACTTC
. . TRBJ1-5 TRBV7-9 CASSYSNQPQHF TGTGCCAGCAGCTATAGCAATCAGCCCCAGCATTTT
. . TRBJ2-6 TRBV7-3 CASSLAGRANVLTF TGTGCCAGCAGCTTAGCGGGAAGGGCCAACGTCCTGACTTTC
. . TRBJ2-1 TRBV11-3 CASSAGEWSYNEQFF TGTGCCAGCTCCGCAGGAGAATGGAGCTACAATGAGCAGTTCTTC
. few TRBJ1-1 TRBV11-2 CASSLGRNTEAFF TGTGCCAGCAGCTTAGGGCGGAACACTGAAGCTTTCTTT
. . TRBJ2-1 TRBV5-4 CASTRGETRSYNEQFF TGTGCCTCCACTAGGGGGGAAACACGATCCTACAATGAGCAGTTCTTC
. few TRBJ1-5 TRBV2 CASSEWGRGEQPQHF TGTGCCAGCAGTGAATGGGGCAGGGGAGAGCAGCCCCAGCATTTT
TRBD1 . TRBJ2-7 TRBV5-1 CASSSRQGSYEQYF TGCGCCAGCAGCTCAAGACAGGGGTCCTACGAGCAGTACTTC
. few TRBJ1-1 TRBV2 CASSSWGAAEAFF TGTGCCAGCAGCTCTTGGGGTGCGGCTGAAGCTTTCTTT
. . TRBJ2-7 TRBV4-2 CASSQGRGTYEQYF TGTGCCAGCAGCCAAGGTAGGGGCACCTACGAGCAGTACTTC
. . TRBJ2-2 TRBV7-2 CASSSFGNTGELFF TGTGCCAGCAGCTCCTTCGGGAACACCGGGGAGCTGTTTTTT
. . TRBJ2-2 TRBV28 CASSSGNTGELFF TGTGCCAGCAGTTCCGGGAACACCGGGGAGCTGTTTTTT
. few TRBJ1-1 TRBV19 CASSRQAQPNTEAFF TGTGCCAGTAGTCGGCAGGCACAACCGAACACTGAAGCTTTCTTT